This passage covers 4 T cell receptor beta chains from one sample sequenced in a study of CD8 T cells in Susac syndrome. Reverse transcription of roughly 0.5 to 1 ug RNA was carried out with random hexamers. Each CDR3 protein is one row after TCRdb ran MiXCR on the immunoSEQ multiplex PCR reads. This sample has about 190,000 distinct CDR3 sequences, with 91% found just once. Sequencing was performed on CD4+ T cells from PBMCs. These receptors all come from a human donor with Susac syndrome.

This chain joins TRBV27 and TRBJ1-1; tentative D call: TRBD1 (6 bases). Trimming left V 7 bases short and J 6 bases short, with 18 bases between. The length of the CDR3 is 14 residues. Germline CDR1 and CDR2: MNHEY and SMNVEV (reference sequence). CDR3 sequence (DNA): TGTGCCAGCACCCAGGGGATTGGCAACCCTGAAGCTTTCTTT. It encodes CASTQGIGNPEAFF.

The gene calls are TRBV20-1 and TRBJ2-7; 8 bases line up with TRBD1. Trimming cost V 3 bases and J 6 bases; bases outside gene matches: 7. Germline CDR1 is DFQATT and CDR2 is SNEGSKA (reference sequence). The CDR3 is made up of 13 amino acids. The CDR3 DNA follows: TGCAGTGCTAGTGTCGCAGGGGGCTCCGAGCAGTACTTC. It encodes CSASVAGGSEQYF.

The V and J genes are TRBV20-1 and TRBJ1-1; 8 bases map to TRBD1. The trim removed 7 bases at V and 1 base at J, leaving 5 bases unmatched. The CDR3 loop spans 13 amino acids. Germline-derived CDR1 and CDR2 are DFQATT and SNEGSKA (reference sequence). CDR3 sequence reads: CSVKDRGNTEAFF. CDR3 coding DNA: TGCAGTGTCAAAGACAGGGGGAACACTGAAGCTTTCTTT.

The gene calls are TRBV20-1 and TRBJ1-5, with 8 bases identical to TRBD1. V gave up 6 bases and J gave up 7 bases; unmatched junction bases: 14. Germline-derived CDR1 and CDR2 are DFQATT and SNEGSKA (reference sequence). The CDR3 is 15 amino acids. Here the CDR3 reads CSASAGTGLWQPQHF. As DNA, the CDR3 is TGCAGTGCCTCGGCCGGGACAGGCCTTTGGCAGCCCCAGCATTTT.